A single sample gave rise to the 5 T cell receptor beta chains below, sequenced in a study of T cells in Graves' hyperthyroidism and ophthalmopathy. The investigators amplified TCR beta CDR3 regions from RNA transcripts. The HTBI primer set drove a first-round RT-PCR of the TCR CDR3. MiXCR was run by TCRdb on the multiplex PCR reads, yielding one entry per CDR3 protein. The sample includes some 600,000 distinct CDR3 sequences, around 13% of them seen just once. The specimen was blood. These receptors were taken from a woman in her 30s with Graves' hyperthyroidism that later progressed to Graves' ophthalmopathy.

This clonotype was seen repeatedly, ten times or more. This rearrangement joins TRBV6-1 to TRBJ2-7, with D possibly matching TRBD1 (6 bases). The germline V gene has CDR1 MNHNS and CDR2 SASEGT. Trimming left V 7 bases short and J 7 bases short, with 23 bases between. The CDR3 length is 15 residues. In nucleotides, the CDR3 is TGTGCCAGCACATCATCCACAGGGACCATCCAGGAGCAGTACTTC. The encoded protein is CASTSSTGTIQEQYF.

This chain connects TRBV20-1 to TRBJ2-2; possibly TRBD1 for D (6 bases). CDR3 length: 12 amino acids. Trimming cost V 5 bases and J 7 bases, with 11 bases left between them. The germline CDR1 and CDR2 sequences are DFQATT and SNEGSKA (reference sequence). The CDR3 loop reads CSASRGNGELFF. The CDR3 nucleotides read TGCAGTGCTTCCAGGGGCAACGGGGAGCTGTTTTTT.

This clonotype was seen many times. The chain has TRBV19 and TRBJ1-1; 7 bases map to TRBD1. Germline lookup yields CDR1 LNHDA and CDR2 SQIVND (reference sequence). J gave up 9 bases and V 5 bases, and 12 bases lay outside the gene matches. This CDR3 has 14 amino acids. The CDR3 DNA is TGTGCCAGTAGTGTCCAGGGGACAGAGAGTCAAGCTTTCTTT. The encoded protein is CASSVQGTESQAFF. Using reference TRBV19 and TRBJ1-1 for the parts outside the CDR3, the full variable domain is DGGITQSPKYLFRKEGQNVTLSCEQNLNHDAMYWYRQDPGQGLRLIYYSQIVNDFQKGDIAEGYSVSREKKESFPLTVTSAQKNPTAFYLCASSVQGTESQAFFGQGTRLTVV.

This clonotype was detected many times. J is TRBJ2-1 and V is TRBV27; D unclear. V lost 0 bases and J lost 9, with 6 bases in between. This CDR3 is built from 12 residues. Germline V gives CDR1 MNHEY, CDR2 SMNVEV (reference sequence). CDR3 residues: CASSLSGSEQFF. CDR3 bases: TGTGCCAGCAGTTTATCAGGTAGTGAGCAGTTCTTC.

The chain is built from TRBV29-1 and TRBJ1-4; a weak D match, TRBD1 (6 bases). Trimming cost V 4 bases and J 4 bases, with 13 bases left between them. The length of the CDR3 is 14 residues. Looked up from germline, CDR1 is SQVTM and CDR2 is ANQGSEA. As DNA, the CDR3 is TGCAGCGTTGCCCCGGACAGCCTTAATGAAAAACTGTTTTTT. Encoded protein: CSVAPDSLNEKLFF.